Listed below are T cell receptor beta chains from one sample, sequenced in a study of Ad26.COV2.S vaccination and SARS-CoV-2 variants. Using immunoSEQ multiplex PCR, the repertoire was profiled, and TCRdb retains in-frame clones only, with some absent. This table has around 320,000 clones, around four fifths appearing once. The sample consisted of peripheral blood, taken in a trial of Ad26.COV2.S vaccine versus placebo. These receptors all come from a person between 18 and 65 years old who received the Ad26.COV2.S COVID-19 vaccine or a placebo. The CDR3 runs from the conserved cysteine through the conserved F or W. The order of the fields is V gene, clone size, J gene, D gene, CDR3 protein, CDR3 DNA. A D gene is named only where the DNA matches it firmly. Clone size, where shown, is once, few, many, or a class for clones that have expanded.

TRBV6-5	once	TRBJ1-2	-	CASSYSGQLSYGYTF	TGTGCCAGCAGTTACTCGGGGCAGCTTAGCTATGGCTACACCTTC
TRBV21-1	-	TRBJ1-6	-	CASSTRRDNSPLHF	TGTGCCAGCAGCACCCGACGGGATAATTCACCCCTCCACTTT
TRBV7-8	-	TRBJ1-6	TRBD1	CASSIHQGDNSPLHF	TGTGCCAGCAGCATACACCAGGGGGATAATTCACCCCTCCACTTT
TRBV7-9	-	TRBJ1-2	-	CASSLMPFYGYTF	TGTGCCAGCAGCTTAATGCCATTCTATGGCTACACCTTC
TRBV6-2/TRBV6-3	once	TRBJ2-5	TRBD1	CASSYTGQLETQYF	TGTGCCAGCAGTTACACGGGACAGCTTGAGACCCAGTACTTC
TRBV3-1/TRBV3-2	-	TRBJ2-7	-	CASSFGGAEQYF	TGTGCCAGCAGCTTCGGAGGGGCCGAGCAGTACTTC
TRBV30	-	TRBJ1-3	TRBD1	CAWSPGTGGSGNTIYF	TGTGCCTGGAGTCCCGGGACAGGGGGTTCTGGAAACACCATATATTTT
TRBV9	-	TRBJ2-7	TRBD1	CASSVVETGDHEQYF	TGTGCCAGCAGCGTAGTAGAGACAGGGGACCACGAGCAGTACTTC
TRBV28	-	TRBJ1-4	-	CASSLATGATNEKLFF	TGTGCCAGCAGTCTAGCCACGGGGGCAACTAATGAAAAACTGTTTTTT
TRBV28	-	TRBJ1-1	-	CASRRLPVNTEAFF	TGTGCCAGCCGTCGCCTTCCCGTGAACACTGAAGCTTTCTTT
TRBV27	-	TRBJ2-1	-	CASSMGPSGEQFF	TGTGCCAGCAGTATGGGACCTTCAGGAGAGCAGTTCTTC
TRBV13	-	TRBJ2-4	-	CASSTAGSENIQYF	TGTGCCAGCAGCACCGCGGGCTCAGAGAACATTCAGTACTTC
TRBV28	-	TRBJ1-5	-	CASSLSQGISWSQPQHF	TGTGCCAGCAGTTTGAGCCAGGGTATCTCATGGAGTCAGCCCCAGCATTTT
TRBV4-1	-	TRBJ2-7	TRBD2	CASSFGGTASYEQYF	TGCGCCAGCAGCTTCGGGGGGACGGCCTCCTACGAGCAGTACTTC
TRBV27	many	TRBJ2-7	-	CASSFSSHLGGRYDEQYF	TGTGCCAGCAGTTTTTCTTCCCATCTGGGGGGACGATATGACGAGCAGTACTTC
TRBV21-1	-	TRBJ2-1	-	CASSKSGGEWGLAGGSSSYNEQFF	TGTGCCAGCAGCAAATCCGGCGGGGAGTGGGGTCTAGCGGGGGGTAGTAGCTCCTACAATGAGCAGTTCTTC
TRBV10-3	-	TRBJ1-3	TRBD1	CAISEPQGVSGNTIYF	TGTGCCATCAGTGAGCCACAGGGGGTCTCTGGAAACACCATATATTTT
TRBV4-1	-	TRBJ2-4	-	CASSPDGGFLAKNIQYF	TGCGCCAGCAGCCCAGATGGCGGGTTCCTAGCCAAAAACATTCAGTACTTC
TRBV10-3	-	TRBJ2-5	-	CAIGRGRETQYF	TGTGCCATCGGGCGGGGACGGGAGACCCAGTACTTC
TRBV28	few	TRBJ2-7	TRBD2	CASSPNQWGTITHRTYEQYF	TGTGCCAGCAGTCCTAACCAGTGGGGGACTATAACCCATAGAACCTACGAGCAGTACTTC
TRBV5-1	-	TRBJ1-3	-	CASSQADTIYF	TGCGCCAGCAGCCAAGCCGACACCATATATTTT
TRBV7-6	few	TRBJ1-4	-	CASSLLRVEKLFF	TGTGCCAGCAGCTTACTTAGGGTCGAAAAACTGTTTTTT
TRBV15	-	TRBJ1-3	-	CATSRDSSGNTIYF	TGTGCCACCAGCAGAGATTCCTCTGGAAACACCATATATTTT
TRBV11-3	-	TRBJ1-1	-	CASSLFAGTPEAFF	TGTGCCAGCAGCTTATTTGCTGGTACCCCTGAAGCTTTCTTT
TRBV2	-	TRBJ2-1	-	CASKEGYNEQFF	TGTGCCAGCAAGGAGGGATACAATGAGCAGTTCTTC
TRBV5-4	once	TRBJ1-1	-	CASRDSGMNTEAFF	TGTGCCAGCAGGGACAGTGGAATGAACACTGAAGCTTTCTTT
TRBV7-9	-	TRBJ1-2	-	CASSFREGPWGYTF	TGTGCCAGCAGCTTCCGAGAGGGCCCATGGGGCTACACCTTC
TRBV12-5	-	TRBJ2-2	-	CASGLLGGRGTGELFF	TGTGCTAGTGGCTTACTGGGGGGGCGCGGCACCGGGGAGCTGTTTTTT
TRBV2	-	TRBJ1-3	-	CASSDRGNTIYF	TGTGCCAGCAGTGATCGTGGAAACACCATATATTTT
TRBV4-1	few	TRBJ2-1	-	CASSQDGGGTYNEQFF	TGCGCCAGCAGCCAAGATGGAGGTGGGACTTACAATGAGCAGTTCTTC
TRBV13	once	TRBJ2-3	TRBD1	CASSLTGTGLRF	TGTGCCAGCAGCTTAACCGGGACAGGCCTCAGATTT
TRBV20-1	-	TRBJ2-5	TRBD2	CSASAPAASGEPQETQYF	TGCAGTGCTAGTGCCCCTGCCGCTAGCGGGGAACCACAAGAGACCCAGTACTTC
TRBV4-2	-	TRBJ2-3	TRBD2	CASSSTGSGGADDTQYF	TGTGCCAGCAGCTCAACAGGAAGCGGGGGGGCGGACGATACGCAGTATTTT
TRBV28	-	TRBJ1-4	TRBD1	CASRRTGGSEKLFF	TGTGCCAGCAGACGGACAGGGGGGAGTGAAAAACTGTTTTTT
TRBV28	few	TRBJ1-2	TRBD1	CASSTGDRGYYGYTF	TGTGCCAGCAGTACAGGGGACAGGGGATACTATGGCTACACCTTC
TRBV6-5	once	TRBJ2-7	-	CASSIGLSYEQYF	TGTGCCAGCAGTATAGGATTATCCTACGAGCAGTACTTC
TRBV24-1	-	TRBJ2-2	TRBD2	CATSGTAGGPLGGELFF	TGTGCCACCAGTGGGACAGCGGGGGGCCCGTTAGGCGGGGAGCTGTTTTTT
TRBV21-1	-	TRBJ2-3	-	CASSKCSTTDTQYF	TGTGCCAGCAGCAAGTGCTCTACCACAGATACGCAGTATTTT
TRBV7-2	once	TRBJ2-2	TRBD2	CASSPGLAGIYTGELFF	TGTGCCAGCAGCCCTGGACTAGCGGGGATCTACACCGGGGAGCTGTTTTTT
TRBV19	few	TRBJ1-1	TRBD1	CASSILRARGLDTEAFF	TGTGCCAGTAGTATACTCAGGGCCAGGGGGCTGGACACTGAAGCTTTCTTT
TRBV3-1/TRBV3-2	-	TRBJ2-7	TRBD2	CASSHEERGDSYEQYF	TGTGCCAGCAGCCATGAGGAGCGGGGGGACTCCTACGAGCAGTACTTC
TRBV9	-	TRBJ2-5	-	CASSVGAGETQYF	TGTGCCAGCAGCGTGGGGGCTGGGGAGACCCAGTACTTC
TRBV23-1	-	TRBJ1-1	-	CASSLVFPGTEAFF	TGCGCCAGCAGTCTCGTGTTCCCGGGGACTGAAGCTTTCTTT
TRBV10-3	-	TRBJ2-1	TRBD1	CAIRNGTAYNEQFF	TGTGCCATCCGGAACGGGACAGCCTACAATGAGCAGTTCTTC
TRBV4-1	few	TRBJ1-1	-	CASSQVFPQWVSRGTEAFF	TGCGCCAGCAGCCAAGTCTTTCCCCAATGGGTATCCCGAGGCACTGAAGCTTTCTTT
TRBV18	-	TRBJ2-2	-	CASSHRVSLGAENTGELFF	TGTGCCAGCTCACATAGAGTCAGCCTGGGGGCCGAGAACACCGGGGAGCTGTTTTTT
TRBV14	-	TRBJ2-3	-	CASSPLASGTDTQYF	TGTGCCAGCAGTCCCCTAGCAAGTGGCACAGATACGCAGTATTTT
TRBV3-1/TRBV3-2	-	TRBJ2-1	-	CASRDTLARNEQFF	TGTGCCAGCCGGGACACGTTAGCGCGGAATGAGCAGTTCTTC
TRBV5-4	-	TRBJ1-1	TRBD1	CASSFPGQGNTEAFF	TGTGCCAGCAGCTTCCCGGGACAGGGGAACACTGAAGCTTTCTTT
TRBV6-5	once	TRBJ2-7	TRBD1	CASSPGTGVYEQYF	TGTGCCAGCAGCCCCGGGACAGGAGTCTACGAGCAGTACTTC
TRBV12-3/TRBV12-4	-	TRBJ2-7	-	CASSLVFYEQYF	TGTGCCAGCAGTTTAGTATTCTACGAGCAGTACTTC
TRBV3-1/TRBV3-2	once	TRBJ2-4	-	CASSQVLLAKNIQYF	TGTGCCAGCAGCCAAGTCCTACTAGCCAAAAACATTCAGTACTTC
TRBV19	-	TRBJ2-7	TRBD1	CASNPSGTGLQEQYF	TGTGCCAGTAATCCCTCCGGGACAGGGTTGCAGGAGCAGTACTTC
TRBV5-1	-	TRBJ1-1	TRBD1	CASSLGTGRAAFF	TGCGCCAGCAGCCTAGGGACAGGGCGGGCAGCTTTCTTT
TRBV15	-	TRBJ1-6	-	CATSRVGDNSPLHF	TGTGCCACCAGCAGAGTAGGAGATAATTCACCCCTCCACTTT
TRBV5-1	-	TRBJ1-3	-	CASSLAGLGNTIYF	TGCGCCAGCAGCTTGGCAGGACTTGGAAACACCATATATTTT
TRBV10-3	-	TRBJ1-6	-	CASWDPWANSPLHF	TGTGCCTCCTGGGATCCCTGGGCAAATTCACCCCTCCACTTT